The T cell receptor (beta chain) described here comes from a study of T-cell memory formation after mild COVID-19. This CDR3 comprises 14 residues. Deletions cut 4 bases from V and 4 bases from J, with 12 bases between. Germline CDR1 and CDR2: MNHEY and SVGAGI. TCRdb used MiXCR to reprocess the 5' RACE reads, holding one entry per CDR3 protein. The sample yields about 300,000 distinct CDR3 sequences, approximately 19% seen once. The study, taken as a whole, reports: Day 15 to 85 contracting clones showed balanced CD4/CD8; day 15 to 37 expanders favored CD4+. Pre-infection memory held some responding clones, suggesting pre-existing cross-reactive T cells responded. Researchers report contracting CD4+ clones mostly in CM and EM, with CD8+ clones in EMRA.

On this clonotype: No antigen is known for it.

The specimen sequenced was PBMCs or a T cell subset sorted from them (not recorded which). This TCR came from a man younger than 30 who had mild COVID-19 (a few samples of this study predate the infection). Cell type and time point are not known. This rearrangement joins TRBV6-5 to TRBJ2-3, with D tentatively TRBD1 (6 bases). The CDR3, as DNA: TGTGCCAGCAGTTCAGGACAGAACGCAGATACGCAGTATTTT. Its translation: CASSSGQNADTQYF.